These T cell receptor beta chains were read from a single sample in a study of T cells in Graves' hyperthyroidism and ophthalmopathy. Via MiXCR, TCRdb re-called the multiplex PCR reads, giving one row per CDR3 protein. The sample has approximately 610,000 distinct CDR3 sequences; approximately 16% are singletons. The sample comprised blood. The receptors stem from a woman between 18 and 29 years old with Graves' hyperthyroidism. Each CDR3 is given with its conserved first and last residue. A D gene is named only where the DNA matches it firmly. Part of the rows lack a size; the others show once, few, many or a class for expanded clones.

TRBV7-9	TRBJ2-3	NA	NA	TGTGCCAGCAGCTTAGATAGCGGACGGGGTACGCAGTATTTT	CASSLDSGRGTQYF
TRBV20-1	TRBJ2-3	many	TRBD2	TGCAGTGCAACCCGCCTAGCGGTAGGAGGCACAGATACGCAGTATTTT	CSATRLAVGGTDTQYF
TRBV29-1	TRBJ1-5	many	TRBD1	TGCAGCGTTCAGACAGGGTACGGGCAGCCCCAGCATTTT	CSVQTGYGQPQHF
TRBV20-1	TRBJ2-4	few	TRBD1	TGCAGTGCTAGACCGAGGGTCCGACAGGGCGGTGGATTGGTGGCCAAAAACATTCAGTACTTC	CSARPRVRQGGGLVAKNIQYF
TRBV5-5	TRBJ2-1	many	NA	TGTGCCAGCAGCGCCCTCGGCTCGTTTCGTCACAATGAGCAGTTCTTC	CASSALGSFRHNEQFF
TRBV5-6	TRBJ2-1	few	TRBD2	TGTGCCAGCAGCTTGGAGTTTAGCGGGGGGGCCGGGGGTGAGCAGTTCTTC	CASSLEFSGGAGGEQFF
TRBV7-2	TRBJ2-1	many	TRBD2	TGTGCCAGCAGCTTAGTAGATCGGCTAGCGGGAGAAGTAGGGGAGCAGTTCTTC	CASSLVDRLAGEVGEQFF
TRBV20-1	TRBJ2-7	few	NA	TGCAGTGCTGCCGCGGACGTAACCTACGAGCAGTACTTC	CSAAADVTYEQYF
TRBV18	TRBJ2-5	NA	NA	TGTGCCAGCTCACCGGCTAGCTCCGAGACCCAGTACTTC	CASSPASSETQYF
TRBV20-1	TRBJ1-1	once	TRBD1	TGCAGTGCTGTACAGGGGACGCCTACGAACACTGAAGCTTTCTTT	CSAVQGTPTNTEAFF
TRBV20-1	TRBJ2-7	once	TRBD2	TGCAGTGCTAGAGATCGGCTAGCGGGGGCGTTTGAGCAGTACTTC	CSARDRLAGAFEQYF
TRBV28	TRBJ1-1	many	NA	TGTGCCAGCAGTTTACTGTTAGGTACTGAAGCTTTCTTT	CASSLLLGTEAFF
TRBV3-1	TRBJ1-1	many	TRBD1	TGTGCCAGCATCTCAAAAACACCGGGACAGGGGCGAGCTTTCTTT	CASISKTPGQGRAFF
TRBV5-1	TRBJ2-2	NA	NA	TGCGCCAGCAGCTTAGAGACTGGAACCGGGGAGCTGTTTTTT	CASSLETGTGELFF
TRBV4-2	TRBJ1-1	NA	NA	TGTGCCAGCAGCCAAGAGGTGCTGCGGCCGAACACTGAAGCTTTCTTT	CASSQEVLRPNTEAFF
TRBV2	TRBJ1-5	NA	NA	TGTGCCAGCCAAACGGATTACAATCAGCCCCAGCATTTT	CASQTDYNQPQHF
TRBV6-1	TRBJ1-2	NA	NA	TGTGCCAGCAGTGCACGCAGGGATAACTATGGCTACACCTTC	CASSARRDNYGYTF
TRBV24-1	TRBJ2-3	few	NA	TGTGCCACTGCAACAGGTATCACAGATACGCAGTATTTT	CATATGITDTQYF
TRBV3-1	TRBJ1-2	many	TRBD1	TGTGCCAGCAGCCAAGATGCCCGGACAGGAAAAGGCTATGGCTACACCTTC	CASSQDARTGKGYGYTF
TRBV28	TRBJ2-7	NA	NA	TGTGCCAGCGGTTTAGTGTGGGGCCCCCGAGCCTACGAGCAGTACTTC	CASGLVWGPRAYEQYF
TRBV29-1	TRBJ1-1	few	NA	TGCAGCGTGGGCGTCGGGGGGAACACTGAAGCTTTCTTT	CSVGVGGNTEAFF
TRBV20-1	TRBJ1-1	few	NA	TGCAGTGCTAGAGCGCGACCGGGGAGCTTTTGGGAAGCTTTCTTT	CSARARPGSFWEAFF
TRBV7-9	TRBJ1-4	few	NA	TGTGCCAGCAGCTTAGTGGGACCGAATGAAAAACTGTTTTTT	CASSLVGPNEKLFF
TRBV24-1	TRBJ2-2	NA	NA	TGTGCCACCAGTGATTTATCGGGGGATTCGCCCGGGGAGCTGTTTTTT	CATSDLSGDSPGELFF
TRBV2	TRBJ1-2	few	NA	TGTGCCAGCAGTCCGCAGGGATATAACTATGGCTACACCTTC	CASSPQGYNYGYTF
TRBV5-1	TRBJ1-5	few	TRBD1	TGCGCCAGCAGCTTGGTCCCATCATCGACAGGGGGTCAGCCCCAGCATTTT	CASSLVPSSTGGQPQHF
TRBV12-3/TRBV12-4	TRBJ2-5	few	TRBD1	TGTGCCAGCACCTCCGGGGACAGGCAAGAGACCCAGTACTTC	CASTSGDRQETQYF
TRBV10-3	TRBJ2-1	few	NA	TGTGCCATCAGTGAGTCCGGGTACAATGAGCAGTTCTTC	CAISESGYNEQFF
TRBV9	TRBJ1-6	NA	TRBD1	TGTGCCAGCAGCCCCCGGGACAGTCTATATAATTCACCCCTCCACTTT	CASSPRDSLYNSPLHF
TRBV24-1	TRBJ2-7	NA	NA	TGTGCCACCAGTGAACCTGGCCCGGGGGAGCAGTACTTC	CATSEPGPGEQYF
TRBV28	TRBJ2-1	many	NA	TGTGCCAGCAGTTTAGCGGGAAGGACCTACAATGAGCAGTTCTTC	CASSLAGRTYNEQFF
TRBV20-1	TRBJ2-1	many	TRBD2	TGCAGTGGGGCTAGCGGGGCCATCCATGAGCAGTTCTTC	CSGASGAIHEQFF
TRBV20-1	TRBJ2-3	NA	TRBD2	TGCAGTGCTCTCGATGGTAGCGGGATTCTTGATACGCAGTATTTT	CSALDGSGILDTQYF
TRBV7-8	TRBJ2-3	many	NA	TGTGCCAGCAGCGAGTCTACAGATACGCAGTATTTT	CASSESTDTQYF
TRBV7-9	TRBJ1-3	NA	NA	TGTGCCAGCAGCTCTGAGTACACCATATATTTT	CASSSEYTIYF
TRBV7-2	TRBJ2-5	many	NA	TGTGCCAGCAGCTTAGCCCCGGAGACCCAGTACTTC	CASSLAPETQYF
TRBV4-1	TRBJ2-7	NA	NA	TGCGCCAGCAGCCAAGGAAATGAAAGGGGCCACGAGCAGTACTTC	CASSQGNERGHEQYF
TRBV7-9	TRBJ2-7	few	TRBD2	TGTGCCAGCAGCTCAAGACTAGCGGGAGAGTACGAGCAGTACTTC	CASSSRLAGEYEQYF
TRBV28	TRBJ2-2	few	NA	TGTGCCAGCTCGAGTCCTGCGAAGGGGGTTCCCGGGGAGCTGTTTTTT	CASSSPAKGVPGELFF
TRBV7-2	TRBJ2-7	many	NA	TGTGCCAGCAGCCCGCAACCGGGCGGACTATACGAGCAGTACTTC	CASSPQPGGLYEQYF
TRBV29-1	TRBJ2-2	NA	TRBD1	TGCAGCGTTGGACAGGGACGTAACACCGGGGAGCTGTTTTTT	CSVGQGRNTGELFF
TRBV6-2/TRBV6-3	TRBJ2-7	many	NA	TGTGCCAGCACCGAAAGAAGGGGCCAGGGCGAGCAGTACTTC	CASTERRGQGEQYF
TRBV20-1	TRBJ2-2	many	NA	TGCAGTGCTAGGCCGCCAGGGAACACCGGGGAGCTGTTTTTT	CSARPPGNTGELFF
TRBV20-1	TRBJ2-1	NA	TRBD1	TGCAGTGCGTTTCCCGGGACAGGGGGCTACAATGAGCAGTTCTTC	CSAFPGTGGYNEQFF
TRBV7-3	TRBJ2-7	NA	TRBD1	TGTGCCAGCAGCTTAACCCTGGCAGGGGGCCCCTACGAGCAGTACTTC	CASSLTLAGGPYEQYF
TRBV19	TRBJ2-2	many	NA	TGTGCCAGTAGACCTAGGGGGGGTCCGAACACCGGGGAGCTGTTTTTT	CASRPRGGPNTGELFF
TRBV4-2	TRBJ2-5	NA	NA	TGTGCCAGCAGCCAAGATCTGCAGCCGATAACGGAGACCCAGTACTTC	CASSQDLQPITETQYF
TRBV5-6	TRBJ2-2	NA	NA	TGTGCCAGCAGCTTGGGGATGGTCACCGGGGAGCTGTTTTTT	CASSLGMVTGELFF
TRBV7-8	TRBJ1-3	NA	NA	TGTGCCAGCTCTGAAAACACCATATATTTT	CASSENTIYF
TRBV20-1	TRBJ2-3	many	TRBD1	TGCAGTGTAGGGGACAGCAACACAGATACGCAGTATTTT	CSVGDSNTDTQYF
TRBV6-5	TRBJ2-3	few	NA	TGTGCCAGCAGTTACGGGATGGGGACGCTGTCCCCAGATACGCAGTATTTT	CASSYGMGTLSPDTQYF
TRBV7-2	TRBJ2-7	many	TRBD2	TGTGCCAGCAGCTTAAGTCTCGCTAGCGGGAGGTTTGGCGAGCAGTACTTC	CASSLSLASGRFGEQYF
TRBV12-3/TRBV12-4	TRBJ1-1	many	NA	TGTGCCAGCAGCCATAGGACGGCTGAAGCTTTCTTT	CASSHRTAEAFF
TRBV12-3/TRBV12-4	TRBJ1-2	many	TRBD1	TGTGCCAGCGCCGGGACAGGGTACTATGGCTACACCTTC	CASAGTGYYGYTF
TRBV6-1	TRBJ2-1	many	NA	TGTGCCAGCAGTGCGCCGGGACCCCTTCACAATGAGCAGTTCTTC	CASSAPGPLHNEQFF
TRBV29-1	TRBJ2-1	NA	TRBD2	TGCAGCGTTCGGGGGGCACTAGCGGGCGCCTACGAGCAGTTCTTC	CSVRGALAGAYEQFF
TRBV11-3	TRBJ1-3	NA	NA	TGTGCCAGCAGCCAAGAACAGGGAGCTTACTCTGGAAACACCATATATTTT	CASSQEQGAYSGNTIYF
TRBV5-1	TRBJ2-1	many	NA	TGCGCCAGCACTCCCGGGAGCCTGAATGAGCAGTTCTTC	CASTPGSLNEQFF
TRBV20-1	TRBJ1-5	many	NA	TGCAGTGCCATCTGGGGGACCAATCAGCCCCAGCATTTT	CSAIWGTNQPQHF
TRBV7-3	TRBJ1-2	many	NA	TGTGCCAGCAGCTCGAGCGGTGATTATGGCTACACCTTC	CASSSSGDYGYTF